The clone carrying this T cell receptor beta chain was seen many times. Its antigen is as yet unknown. CDR3 size: 15 residues. Germline CDR1 SQVTM, CDR2 ANQGSEA. V was pared by 5 bases and J by 6 bases, with 22 bases between. CD8+CD57+ cell expansion had been shown by flow cytometry in patients chosen for sequencing. Sampling of blood occurred while the patients had still received no therapy. Genomic DNA provided the template from which TCR beta VDJ and CDR3 profiles were obtained. A single record per CDR3 protein comes from TCRdb applying MiXCR to the reads. This table has over 150,000 distinct CDR3 sequences, 40% to 55% appearing once. The data were taken from a study of CD8+CD57+ T cells in acquired aplastic anemia. On the study more broadly: Sorted CD4+ and CD8+ cells gave a mean 3.2 ug DNA, range 0.2 to 27.4 ug.

Findings and caveats of the study: CD8+ Simpson's diversity did not differ significantly between patients and controls.

This clonotype was obtained from a human donor with aplastic anemia. The sequencing input was sorted CD4+, CD8+, or CD8+CD57+ T cells (not recorded which) from PBMCs. The rearrangement joins TRBV29-1 to TRBJ1-2; maybe TRBD1 (5 bases). CDR3 nucleotides: TGCAGCGTTTTAGACTCAGGGATAGATGGTCATGGCTACACCTTC. This translates into CSVLDSGIDGHGYTF.